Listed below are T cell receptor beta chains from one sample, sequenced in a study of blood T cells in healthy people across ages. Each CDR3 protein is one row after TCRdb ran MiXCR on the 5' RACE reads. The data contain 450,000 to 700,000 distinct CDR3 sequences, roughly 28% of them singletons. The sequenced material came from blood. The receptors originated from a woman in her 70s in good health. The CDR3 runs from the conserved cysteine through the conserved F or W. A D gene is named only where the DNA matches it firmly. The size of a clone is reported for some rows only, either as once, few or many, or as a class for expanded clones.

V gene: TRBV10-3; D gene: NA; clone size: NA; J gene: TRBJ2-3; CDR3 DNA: TGTGCCATCGGGCCCGAGGGGGCAGATACGCAGTATTTT; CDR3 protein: CAIGPEGADTQYF
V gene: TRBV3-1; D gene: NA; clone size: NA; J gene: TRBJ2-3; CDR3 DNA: TGTGCCAGCAGCCATCTGGGTGAGGCAGATACGCAGTATTTT; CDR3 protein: CASSHLGEADTQYF
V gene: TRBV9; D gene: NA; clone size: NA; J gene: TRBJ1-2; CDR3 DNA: TGTGCCAGCAGCGTAGAAAACTATGGCTACACCTTC; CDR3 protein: CASSVENYGYTF
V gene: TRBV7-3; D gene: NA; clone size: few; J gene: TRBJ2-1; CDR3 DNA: TGTGCCAGCAGCCCCGAGGGGCCGCACTCCTACAATGAGCAGTTCTTC; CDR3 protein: CASSPEGPHSYNEQFF
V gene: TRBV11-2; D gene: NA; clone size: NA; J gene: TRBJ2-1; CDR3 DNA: TGTGCCAGCAGCTTACCGTCAGCCTACAATGAGCAGTTCTTC; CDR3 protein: CASSLPSAYNEQFF
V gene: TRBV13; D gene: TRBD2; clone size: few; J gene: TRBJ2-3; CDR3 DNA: TGTGCCAGCAGCCTGGGGCGGGGGATGACAGATACGCAGTATTTT; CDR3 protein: CASSLGRGMTDTQYF
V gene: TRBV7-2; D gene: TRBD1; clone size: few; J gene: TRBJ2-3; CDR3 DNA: TGTGCCAGCAGCGCCTACAGGGGTACCACAGATACGCAGTATTTT; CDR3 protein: CASSAYRGTTDTQYF
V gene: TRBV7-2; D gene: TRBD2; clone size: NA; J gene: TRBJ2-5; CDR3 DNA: TGTGCCAGCAGCTGGACTAGCGGGCGGAGGACCCAGTACTTC; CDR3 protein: CASSWTSGRRTQYF
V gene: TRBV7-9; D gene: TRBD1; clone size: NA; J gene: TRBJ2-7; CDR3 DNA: TGTGCCAGCAGCTTAAGTAAGGGACAGGGGGCGTACGAGCAGTACTTC; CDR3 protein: CASSLSKGQGAYEQYF
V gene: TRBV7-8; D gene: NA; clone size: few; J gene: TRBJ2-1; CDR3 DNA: TGTGCCAGCAGCTTAGAAGTGCGCTCCTACAATGAGCAGTTCTTC; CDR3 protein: CASSLEVRSYNEQFF
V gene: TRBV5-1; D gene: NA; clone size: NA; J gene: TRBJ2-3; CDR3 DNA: TGCGCCAGCAGCCCCCACGGCCTAGCCGGCGGGGACACAGATACGCAGTATTTT; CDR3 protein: CASSPHGLAGGDTDTQYF
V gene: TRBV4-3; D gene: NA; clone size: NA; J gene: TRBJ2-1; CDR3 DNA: TGCGCCAGCAGCCAAGTTGGTCGGTCGAACTCCTACAATGAGCAGTTCTTC; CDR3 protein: CASSQVGRSNSYNEQFF
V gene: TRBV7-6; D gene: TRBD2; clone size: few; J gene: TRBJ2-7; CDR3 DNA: TGTGCCAGCAGCCCCCGGACTAGCGGGGGGGCCGAATCCTACGAGCAGTACTTC; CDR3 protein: CASSPRTSGGAESYEQYF
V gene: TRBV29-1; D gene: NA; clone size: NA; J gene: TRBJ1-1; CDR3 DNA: TGCAACGTTGGACGGGGGTTCACTGAAGCTTTCTTT; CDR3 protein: CNVGRGFTEAFF
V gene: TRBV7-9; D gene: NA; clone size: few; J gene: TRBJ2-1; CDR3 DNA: TGTGCCAGCAGCTCCCAACTAGGGACGGTCTACAATGAGCAGTTCTTC; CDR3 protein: CASSSQLGTVYNEQFF
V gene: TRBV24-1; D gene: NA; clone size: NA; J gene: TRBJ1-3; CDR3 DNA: TGTGCCACCAGTGATCGGGCTGGAAACACCATATATTTT; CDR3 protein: CATSDRAGNTIYF
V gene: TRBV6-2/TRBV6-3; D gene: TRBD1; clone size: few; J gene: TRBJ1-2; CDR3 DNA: TGTGCCAGCAGATTTCGGGACAGAGAACGGGGCTACACCTTC; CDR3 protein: CASRFRDRERGYTF
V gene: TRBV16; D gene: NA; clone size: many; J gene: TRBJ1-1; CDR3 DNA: TGTGCTAGCAGCAGAGGGGAGAACACTGAAGCTTTCTTT; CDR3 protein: CASSRGENTEAFF
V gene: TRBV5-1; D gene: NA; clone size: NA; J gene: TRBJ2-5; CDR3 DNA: TGCGCCAGCAGCTTTGACACAGGGATCGGGGTGCGGGAGCAGTACTTC; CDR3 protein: CASSFDTGIGVREQYF
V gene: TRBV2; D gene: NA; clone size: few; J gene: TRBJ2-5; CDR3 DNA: TGTGCCGGCAGTGAAGGCAGAGAGACCCAGTACTTC; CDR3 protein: CAGSEGRETQYF
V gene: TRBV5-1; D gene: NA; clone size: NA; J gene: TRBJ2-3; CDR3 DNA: TGCGCCAGCAGCTTGGACGTCGCGGGTACGCAGTATTTT; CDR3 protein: CASSLDVAGTQYF
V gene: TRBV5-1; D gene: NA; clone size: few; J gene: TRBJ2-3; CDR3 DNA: TGCGCCAGCAGCTTGGTTACGGGTCCCACAGATACGCAGTATTTT; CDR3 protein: CASSLVTGPTDTQYF
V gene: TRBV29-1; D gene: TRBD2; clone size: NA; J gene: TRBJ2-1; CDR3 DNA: TGCAGTGTTGAACCCTCCAGCGGGAGTGCGAATGAGCAGTTCTTC; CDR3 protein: CSVEPSSGSANEQFF
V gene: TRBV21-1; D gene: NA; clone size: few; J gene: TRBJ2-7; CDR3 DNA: TGTGCCAGCAGCAGGGTCGACAGGGGGCTATACGAGCAGTACTTC; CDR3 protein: CASSRVDRGLYEQYF
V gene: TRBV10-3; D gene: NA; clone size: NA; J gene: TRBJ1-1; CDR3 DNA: TGTGCCATCAGGGGCCCCATGAACACTGAAGCTTTCTTT; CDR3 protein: CAIRGPMNTEAFF
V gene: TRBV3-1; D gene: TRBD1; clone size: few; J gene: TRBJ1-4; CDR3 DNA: TGTGCCAGCAGCCGGGACAGGGTAAGAAGTGGAAATGAAAAACTGTTTTTT; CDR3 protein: CASSRDRVRSGNEKLFF
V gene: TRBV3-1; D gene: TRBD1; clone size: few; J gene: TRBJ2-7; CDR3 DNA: TGTGCCAGCAGCCCCCGGGACAGGGGGAACGGGCAGTACTTC; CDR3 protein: CASSPRDRGNGQYF
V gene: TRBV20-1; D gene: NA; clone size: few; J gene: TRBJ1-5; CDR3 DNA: TGCAGTGCTAGAAGGCCCAACATCAATCAGCCCCAGCATTTT; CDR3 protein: CSARRPNINQPQHF
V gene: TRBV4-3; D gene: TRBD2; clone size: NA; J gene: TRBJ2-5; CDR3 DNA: TGCGCCAGCAGCCAAGATCTTATCGGGGGGGCCCCACAAGAGACCCAGTACTTC; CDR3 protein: CASSQDLIGGAPQETQYF
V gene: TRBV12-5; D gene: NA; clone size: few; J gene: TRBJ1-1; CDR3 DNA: TGTGCTAGTGGCCGGAGTACTGAAGCTTTCTTT; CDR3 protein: CASGRSTEAFF
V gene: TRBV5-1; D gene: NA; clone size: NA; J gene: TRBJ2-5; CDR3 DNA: TGCGCCAGCAGCTTCCTCCATCCTGGGGAGACCCAGTACTTC; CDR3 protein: CASSFLHPGETQYF
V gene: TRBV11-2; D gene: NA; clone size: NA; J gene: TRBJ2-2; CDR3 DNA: TGTGCCAGCAGCTTCCGACCAGGGGACACCGGGGAGCTGTTTTTT; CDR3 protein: CASSFRPGDTGELFF
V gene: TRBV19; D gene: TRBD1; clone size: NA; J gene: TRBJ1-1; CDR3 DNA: TGTGCCAGTAGTATGGGCGGGACAGTGAACACTGAAGCTTTCTTT; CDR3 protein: CASSMGGTVNTEAFF
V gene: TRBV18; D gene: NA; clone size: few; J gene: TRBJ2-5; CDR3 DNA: TGTGCCAGCTCACCACCGGGACAATCGAGAGAGACCCAGTACTTC; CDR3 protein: CASSPPGQSRETQYF
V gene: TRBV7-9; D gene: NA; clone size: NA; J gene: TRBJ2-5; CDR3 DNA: TGTGCCAGCAGCCCCCGGGCGACCGAGACCCAGTACTTC; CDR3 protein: CASSPRATETQYF
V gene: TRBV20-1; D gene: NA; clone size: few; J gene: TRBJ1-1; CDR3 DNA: TGCAGTGCTAGCCGGGGGGCATTGAACACTGAAGCTTTCTTT; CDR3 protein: CSASRGALNTEAFF
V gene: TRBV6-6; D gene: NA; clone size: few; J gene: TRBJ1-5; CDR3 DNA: TGTGCCAGCAGTTACTCCACAGGTTATCAGCCCCAGCATTTT; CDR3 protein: CASSYSTGYQPQHF
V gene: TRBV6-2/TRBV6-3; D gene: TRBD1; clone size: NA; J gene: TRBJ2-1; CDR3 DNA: TGTGCCAGCAGTTACTCGGGACAGGGGAAGGACAATGAGCAGTTCTTC; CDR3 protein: CASSYSGQGKDNEQFF
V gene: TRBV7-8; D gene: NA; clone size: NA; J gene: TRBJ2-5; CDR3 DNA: TGTGCCAGCAGCCTGACCGGGACTTTACAAGAGACCCAGTACTTC; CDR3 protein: CASSLTGTLQETQYF
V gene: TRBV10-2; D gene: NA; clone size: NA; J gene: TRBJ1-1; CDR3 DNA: TGCGCCAGCAGGTATAGGGAAACTGAAGCTTTCTTT; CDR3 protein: CASRYRETEAFF
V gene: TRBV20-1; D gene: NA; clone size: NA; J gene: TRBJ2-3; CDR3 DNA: TGCAGTGCTAGACTTACGGAGCCCGTTGATACGCAGTATTTT; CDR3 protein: CSARLTEPVDTQYF
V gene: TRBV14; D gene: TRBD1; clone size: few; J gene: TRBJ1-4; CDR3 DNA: TGTGCCAGCAGCCAAAGGTTTGGACAGGGTAATGAAAAACTGTTTTTT; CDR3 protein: CASSQRFGQGNEKLFF
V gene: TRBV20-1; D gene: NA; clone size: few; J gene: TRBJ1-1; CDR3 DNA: TGCAGTGGCGTTAGGGGAATGAACACTGAAGCTTTCTTT; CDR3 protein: CSGVRGMNTEAFF
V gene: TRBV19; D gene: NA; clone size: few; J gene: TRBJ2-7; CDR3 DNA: TGTGCCAGTAGTATGGCCGTTACGGCCTACGAGCAGTACTTC; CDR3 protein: CASSMAVTAYEQYF
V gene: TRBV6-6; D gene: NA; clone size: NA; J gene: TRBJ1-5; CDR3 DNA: TGTGCCAGCAGTAGAGGGACAATTAGCAATCAGCCCCAGCATTTT; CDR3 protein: CASSRGTISNQPQHF
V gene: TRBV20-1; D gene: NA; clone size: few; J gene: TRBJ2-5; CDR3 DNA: TGCAGTGCCCCAGGAGGAGGGGGACTTGGCTTTGGAGAGACCCAGTACTTC; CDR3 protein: CSAPGGGGLGFGETQYF
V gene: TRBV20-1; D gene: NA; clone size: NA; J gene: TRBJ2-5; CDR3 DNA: TGCAGTGCTAGAGAGGCCAGGGTCCAAGAGACCCAGTACTTC; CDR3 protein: CSAREARVQETQYF
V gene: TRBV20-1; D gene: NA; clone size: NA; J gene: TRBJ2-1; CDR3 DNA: TGCAGTATAGGGAGGGGGATCTCCTACAATGAGCAGTTCTTC; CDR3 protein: CSIGRGISYNEQFF
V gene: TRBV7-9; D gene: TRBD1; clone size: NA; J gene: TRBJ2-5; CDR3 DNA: TGTGCCAGCAGCTTAAGGGAAAACAGGGGCGAAGGGGAGACCCAGTACTTC; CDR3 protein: CASSLRENRGEGETQYF
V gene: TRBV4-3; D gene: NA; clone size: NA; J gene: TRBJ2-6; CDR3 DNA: TGCGCCAGCAGCCAATCTCACTTCCCCTCTGGGGCCAACGTCCTGACTTTC; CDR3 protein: CASSQSHFPSGANVLTF
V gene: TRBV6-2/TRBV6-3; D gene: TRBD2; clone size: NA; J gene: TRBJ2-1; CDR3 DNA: TGTGCCAGCAGCTCCCTCCCAGCGGGGGCCGACAATGAGCAGTTCTTC; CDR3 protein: CASSSLPAGADNEQFF
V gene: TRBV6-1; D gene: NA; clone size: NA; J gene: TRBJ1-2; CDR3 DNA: TGTGCCAGCAGGGACCTACTTACCTATGGCTACACCTTC; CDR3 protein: CASRDLLTYGYTF
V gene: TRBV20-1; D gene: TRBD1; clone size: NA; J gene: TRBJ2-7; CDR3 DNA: TGCAGTGCTAGAAAAATGGACAGGAGTTTTTCCTACGACCAGTACTTC; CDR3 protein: CSARKMDRSFSYDQYF
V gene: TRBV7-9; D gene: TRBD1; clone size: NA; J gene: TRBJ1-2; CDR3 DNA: TGTGCGAGCCGGGGGACAGGGGACAACTATGGCTACACCTTC; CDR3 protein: CASRGTGDNYGYTF
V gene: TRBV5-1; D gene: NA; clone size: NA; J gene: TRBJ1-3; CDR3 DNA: TGCGCCAGCAGCTTGGACGGGGCCGCATCGTGGAACACCATATATTTT; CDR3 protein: CASSLDGAASWNTIYF
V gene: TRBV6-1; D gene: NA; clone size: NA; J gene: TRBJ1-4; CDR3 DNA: TGTGCCAGCACTCGCACCTGGGCCCTTAATGAAAAACTGTTTTTT; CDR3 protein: CASTRTWALNEKLFF
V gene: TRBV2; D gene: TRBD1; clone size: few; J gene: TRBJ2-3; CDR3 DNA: TGTGCCAGCGACCGGGACAGGGAGGGCTCCCGACCCGATACGCAGTATTTT; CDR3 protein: CASDRDREGSRPDTQYF
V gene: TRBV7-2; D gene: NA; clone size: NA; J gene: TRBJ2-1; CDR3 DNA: TGTGCCAGCCAATCACGGAGGGGCAATGAGCAGTTCTTC; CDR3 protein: CASQSRRGNEQFF
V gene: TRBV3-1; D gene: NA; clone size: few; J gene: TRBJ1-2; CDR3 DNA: TGTGCCAGCAGCCAAGAGTACTGGGGCTATGGCTACACCTTC; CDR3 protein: CASSQEYWGYGYTF